These T cell receptor beta chains were read from a single sample in a study of T-cell reconstitution after alpha-beta-depleted transplantation in children. TCRdb re-called the PCR reads through MiXCR, storing one row per CDR3 protein. The sample carries approximately 510,000 distinct CDR3 sequences, approximately 16% recorded once. Sample: PBMCs from the stem cell graft donor, taken from the stem cell graft. All receptors come from a human donor who donated a stem cell graft to a child with acute lymphoblastic leukemia. Each CDR3 is given with its conserved first and last residue. A D gene is named only where the DNA matches it firmly. Some rows have no size entry. The others give once, few or many, or a class for an expanded clone.

J,V,D,size,DNA,CDR3
TRBJ1-2,TRBV5-1,-,many,TGCGCCAGCAGCGCGATCAGGGAGGGGTATGGCTACACCTTC,CASSAIREGYGYTF
TRBJ2-1,TRBV7-9,TRBD2,few,TGTGCCAGCAGCCCTGACCCGCTAGCGGTCTCCTACAATGAGCAGTTCTTC,CASSPDPLAVSYNEQFF
TRBJ2-7,TRBV4-1,-,-,TGCGCCAGCAGCCAATGGGAAGGGGTCCTCAAAGCCTACGAGCAGTACTTC,CASSQWEGVLKAYEQYF
TRBJ1-2,TRBV7-9,-,-,TGTGCCAGCAGCTTAGTCCTCGGGGTGGTCGATGGCTACACCTTC,CASSLVLGVVDGYTF
TRBJ2-4,TRBV12-3/TRBV12-4,TRBD1,-,TGTGCCAGCAGTCCATTCCCCGGGACAGGGAGAGCCAAAAACATTCAGTACTTC,CASSPFPGTGRAKNIQYF
TRBJ2-4,TRBV5-1,-,few,TGCGCCAGCAGCTTGGCCGGAGGCATTCAGTACTTC,CASSLAGGIQYF
TRBJ2-5,TRBV4-2,-,-,TGTGCCAGCAGCCAGGGACAAGGGAATCCGGGTAAAGAGACCCAGTACTTC,CASSQGQGNPGKETQYF
TRBJ2-7,TRBV10-3,-,-,TGTGCCACCAACGGGCTATCCTACGAGCAGTACTTC,CATNGLSYEQYF
TRBJ2-6,TRBV19,-,-,TGTGCCAGTAGTAAAACAGGGTCCTCTGGGGCCAACGTCCTGACTTTC,CASSKTGSSGANVLTF
TRBJ2-2,TRBV20-1,TRBD2,many,TGCAGTGCTATACTAGCGGTCACCGGGGAGCTGTTTTTT,CSAILAVTGELFF
TRBJ2-1,TRBV23-1,TRBD1,-,TGCGCCAGCAGTCAAAAGTCCGGACAGGGTAAAGACAATGAGCAGTTCTTC,CASSQKSGQGKDNEQFF
TRBJ2-1,TRBV19,TRBD1,-,TGTGCCAGTAGCACCGGGACAGGGGGTCCCGAGCAGTTCTTC,CASSTGTGGPEQFF
TRBJ2-3,TRBV27,-,-,TGTGCCAGCAGTTTATTGGAGGTGGATACGCAGTATTTT,CASSLLEVDTQYF
TRBJ1-3,TRBV5-1,-,few,TGCGCCAGCAGCTCGGGTGACAGAGCCTCTGGAAACACCATATATTTT,CASSSGDRASGNTIYF
TRBJ2-3,TRBV15,-,many,TGTGCCACCAGCAGCCCTAGGGGAACTATCGCAGATACGCAGTATTTT,CATSSPRGTIADTQYF
TRBJ2-7,TRBV5-6,-,-,TGTGCCAGCAGCCTGGGGTGGGACGGTTTCTACGAGCAGTACTTC,CASSLGWDGFYEQYF
TRBJ2-2,TRBV3-1,-,-,TGTGCCAGCAGCCCCTTAGGGGCCGATGGAGCCGGGGAGCTGTTTTTT,CASSPLGADGAGELFF
TRBJ2-7,TRBV6-5,-,-,TGTGCCAGCAGTTATGGGACGGAGCTTTACGAGCAGTACTTC,CASSYGTELYEQYF
TRBJ1-3,TRBV13,-,-,TGTGCCAGCAGCTTAGACTCCGGGACGGGAAACACCATATATTTT,CASSLDSGTGNTIYF
TRBJ1-2,TRBV7-3,-,few,TGTGCCAGCAGCTTAGATGCAGGGGCTGGCTACACCTTC,CASSLDAGAGYTF
TRBJ1-5,TRBV5-1,-,-,TGCGCCAGCAGCTCGGACGGGAGTAGCAATCAGCCCCAGCATTTT,CASSSDGSSNQPQHF
TRBJ2-1,TRBV7-2,-,-,TGTGCCAGCAGCTTAGCGATTACAAATGAGCAGTTCTTC,CASSLAITNEQFF
TRBJ2-5,TRBV27,-,few,TGTGCCAGCAGTTTGATGGTCCAAGAGACCCAGTACTTC,CASSLMVQETQYF
TRBJ1-6,TRBV2,TRBD1,-,TGTGCCAGCAGTAAGAATCCGACAGGGGTAAATTCACCCCTCCACTTT,CASSKNPTGVNSPLHF
TRBJ1-4,TRBV6-1,-,few,TGTGCCAGCAGTAGAATGTGGGGGGGCGGTCGCGAAAAACTGTTTTTT,CASSRMWGGGREKLFF
TRBJ1-1,TRBV18,-,few,TGTGCCAGCTCACCACCGGCCACCTACACTGAAGCTTTCTTT,CASSPPATYTEAFF
TRBJ2-1,TRBV5-1,-,-,TGCGCCAGCAGTCAACACCTGAGGACATCCTACAATGAGCAGTTCTTC,CASSQHLRTSYNEQFF
TRBJ2-2,TRBV6-1,TRBD1,once,TGTGCCAGCAGACTGGACAGGGGGCACACCGGGGAGCTGTTTTTT,CASRLDRGHTGELFF
TRBJ2-1,TRBV25-1,TRBD2,few,TGTGCCAGCGCCCCGGGACTAGTCCCACACAATGAGCAGTTCTTC,CASAPGLVPHNEQFF
TRBJ1-4,TRBV15,-,-,TGTGCCACCAGCAGACCTTTACACGCAACTAATGAAAAACTGTTTTTT,CATSRPLHATNEKLFF
TRBJ1-1,TRBV29-1,-,-,TGCAGCGTTGGGTGGACGGTGAACACTGAAGCTTTCTTT,CSVGWTVNTEAFF
TRBJ2-5,TRBV6-5,TRBD2,-,TGTGCCAGCAGTTACACGTCGGCTAGCGGGAGATCAGAGACCCAGTACTTC,CASSYTSASGRSETQYF
TRBJ1-4,TRBV11-2,-,-,TGTGCCAGCGCTCCGCGGGCCGACGCAACTAATGAAAAACTGTTTTTT,CASAPRADATNEKLFF
TRBJ1-1,TRBV20-1,-,few,TGCAGTGCTAGGAAGGGGGGCGTGGAAACTGAAGCTTTCTTT,CSARKGGVETEAFF
TRBJ2-7,TRBV20-1,-,-,TGCAGTGCTAGAGATCTAGAGGGTCCAACCTACGAGCAGTACTTC,CSARDLEGPTYEQYF